Included here is one T cell receptor (beta chain) sequence, with context. As yet, its antigen is unknown. This sample is part of a study of post-analysis software for immune sequencing data. With 7 bases removed from V and 0 bases from J, the gap between germline ends came to 7 bases. The CDR3 has 13 amino acids. Per germline, CDR1 SGHRS and CDR2 YFSETQ. General study results and limits: Roughly 5 TRBV segments occurring more often in patients than controls included TRBV5-6, TRBV5-1 and TRBV20-1.

TCR beta cDNA libraries had unique molecular identifiers. TCRdb redid the calling of the PCR reads with MiXCR, one entry per CDR3 protein. The table includes roughly 410,000 distinct CDR3 sequences, less than 35% detected once. Material: blood. The TCR comes from a girl between 10 and 17 years old with multiple sclerosis. V gene TRBV5-1 combines with J gene TRBJ1-4, with no clear D. For the CDR3, the DNA is TGCGCCAGCCGGGAATCAACTAATGAAAAACTGTTTTTT. It encodes CASRESTNEKLFF.